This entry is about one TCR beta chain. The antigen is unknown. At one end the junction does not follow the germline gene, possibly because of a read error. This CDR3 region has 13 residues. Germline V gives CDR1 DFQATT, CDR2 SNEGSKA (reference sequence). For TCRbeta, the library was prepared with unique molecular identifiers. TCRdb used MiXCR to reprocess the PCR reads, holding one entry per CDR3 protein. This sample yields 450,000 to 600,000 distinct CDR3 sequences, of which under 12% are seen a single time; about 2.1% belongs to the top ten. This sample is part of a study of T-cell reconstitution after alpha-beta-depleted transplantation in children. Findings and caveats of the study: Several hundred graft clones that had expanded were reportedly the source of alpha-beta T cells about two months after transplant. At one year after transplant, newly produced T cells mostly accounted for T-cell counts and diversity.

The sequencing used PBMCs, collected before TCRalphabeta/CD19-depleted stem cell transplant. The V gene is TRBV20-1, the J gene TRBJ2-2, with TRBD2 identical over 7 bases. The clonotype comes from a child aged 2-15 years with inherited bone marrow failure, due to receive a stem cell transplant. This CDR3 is CSAAGENTGEPFF. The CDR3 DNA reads TGCAGTGCCGCGGGAGAGAACACCGGGGAGCCGTTTTTT.